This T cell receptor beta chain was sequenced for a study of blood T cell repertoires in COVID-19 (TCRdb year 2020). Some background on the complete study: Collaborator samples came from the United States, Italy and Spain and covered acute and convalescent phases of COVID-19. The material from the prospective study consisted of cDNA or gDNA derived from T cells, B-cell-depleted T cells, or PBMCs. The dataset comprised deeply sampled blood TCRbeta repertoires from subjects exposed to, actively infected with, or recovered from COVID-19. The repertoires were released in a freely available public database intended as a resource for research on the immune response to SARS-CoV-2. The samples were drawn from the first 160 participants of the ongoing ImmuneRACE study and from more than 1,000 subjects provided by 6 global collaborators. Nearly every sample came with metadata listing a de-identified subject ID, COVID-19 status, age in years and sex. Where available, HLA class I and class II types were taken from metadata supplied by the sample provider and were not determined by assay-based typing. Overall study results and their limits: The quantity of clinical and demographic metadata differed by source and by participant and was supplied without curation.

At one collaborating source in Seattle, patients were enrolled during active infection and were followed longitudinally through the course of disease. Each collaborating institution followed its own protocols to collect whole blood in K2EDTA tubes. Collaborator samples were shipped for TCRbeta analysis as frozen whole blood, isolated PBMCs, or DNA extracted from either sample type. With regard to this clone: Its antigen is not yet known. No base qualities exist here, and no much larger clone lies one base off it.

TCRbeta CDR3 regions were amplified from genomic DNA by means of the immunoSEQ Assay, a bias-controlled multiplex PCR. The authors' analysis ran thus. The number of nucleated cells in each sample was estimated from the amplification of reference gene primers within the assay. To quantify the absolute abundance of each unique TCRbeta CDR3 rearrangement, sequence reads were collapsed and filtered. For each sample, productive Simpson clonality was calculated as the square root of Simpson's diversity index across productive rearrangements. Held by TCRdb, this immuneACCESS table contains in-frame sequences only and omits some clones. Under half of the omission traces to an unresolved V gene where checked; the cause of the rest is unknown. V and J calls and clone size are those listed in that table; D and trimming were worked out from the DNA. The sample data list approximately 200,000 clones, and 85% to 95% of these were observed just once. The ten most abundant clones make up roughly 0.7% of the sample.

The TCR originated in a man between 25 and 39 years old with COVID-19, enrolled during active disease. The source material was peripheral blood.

The CDR3 protein sequence reads: CAWMGAGGNAQYF. The nucleotide sequence reads TGTGCCTGGATGGGAGCGGGGGGCAATGCGCAGTATTTT. The chain is assembled from TRBV30 and TRBJ2-3, and 9 junctional nucleotides match TRBD2. After removal of 4 bases from V and 10 bases from J, the junction retains 9 bases not matched to a gene. The CDR3 spans 13 residues, from the cysteine through the phenylalanine. The sequence is cut down to CDR3 DNA, 39 bases in frame from base 1. The germline V gene encodes CDR1 GTSNPN and CDR2 SVGIG (reference sequence).